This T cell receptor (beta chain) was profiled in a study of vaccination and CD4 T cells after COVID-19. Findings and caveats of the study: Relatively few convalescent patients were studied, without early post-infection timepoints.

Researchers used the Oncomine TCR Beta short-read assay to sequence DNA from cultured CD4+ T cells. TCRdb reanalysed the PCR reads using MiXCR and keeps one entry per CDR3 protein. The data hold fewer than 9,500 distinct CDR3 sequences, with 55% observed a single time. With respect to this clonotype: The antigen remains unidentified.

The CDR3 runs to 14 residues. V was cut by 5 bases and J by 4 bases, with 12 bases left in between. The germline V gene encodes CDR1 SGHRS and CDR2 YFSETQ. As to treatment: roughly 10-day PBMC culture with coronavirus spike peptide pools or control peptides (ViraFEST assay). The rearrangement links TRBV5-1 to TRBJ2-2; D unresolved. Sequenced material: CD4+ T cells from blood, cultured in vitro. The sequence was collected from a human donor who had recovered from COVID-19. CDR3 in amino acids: CASRETTGTGELFF. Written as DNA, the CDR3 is TGCGCCAGCAGAGAGACAACCGGCACCGGGGAGCTGTTTTTT. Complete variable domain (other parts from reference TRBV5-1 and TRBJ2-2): KAGVTQTPRYLIKTRGQQVTLSCSPISGHRSVSWYQQTPGQGLQFLFEYFSETQRNKGNFPGRFSGRQFSNSRSEMNVSTLELGDSALYLCASRETTGTGELFFGEGSRLTVL.